This is a list of T cell receptor beta chains from one sample in a study of shared clonotypes between healthy human individuals. Clones were read by immunoSEQ multiplex PCR, and TCRdb kept only the in-frame ones, dropping some. The sample consists of 1,400,000 or so clones, approximately 98.5% of them appearing once. Input material: naive CD4+ T cells sorted from blood. The receptors stem from a man aged 25 to 40 in good health. CDR3s include the opening cysteine and the closing phenylalanine or tryptophan. The D gene is left open where the match is weak. Size is stated for part of the rows, as once, few or many counts, or as a class when the clone is expanded.

DNA: TGCAGTGCTAGAATCGGTTATGGCTACACCTTC
CDR3: CSARIGYGYTF
size: -
V: TRBV20-1
D: -
J: TRBJ1-2

DNA: TGTGCCAGTAGGATAGCGGGAAGGGCCAATGAGCAGTTCTTC
CDR3: CASRIAGRANEQFF
size: -
V: TRBV19
D: TRBD2
J: TRBJ2-1

DNA: TGTGCCAGAGGTAGCGGATCCACGAACACCGGGGAGCTGTTTTTT
CDR3: CARGSGSTNTGELFF
size: -
V: TRBV27
D: -
J: TRBJ2-2

DNA: TGCGCCAGCAGTGAGCCAGGACGGACCTACGAGCAGTACTTC
CDR3: CASSEPGRTYEQYF
size: -
V: TRBV10-1
D: -
J: TRBJ2-7

DNA: TGTGCCAGCAAGGACAGGCCGAACACTGAAGCTTTCTTT
CDR3: CASKDRPNTEAFF
size: -
V: TRBV28
D: TRBD1
J: TRBJ1-1

DNA: TGTGCCAGCAGTTTAACAGGGGGCTCGGGAAACACCATATATTTT
CDR3: CASSLTGGSGNTIYF
size: -
V: TRBV6-5
D: TRBD1
J: TRBJ1-3

DNA: TGTGCCAGCAGCCGCTCTGGAGGGCAGGGCACAGATACGCAGTATTTT
CDR3: CASSRSGGQGTDTQYF
size: -
V: TRBV5-6
D: -
J: TRBJ2-3

DNA: TGCGCCAGCAGTAGGAGCGGGACACACACAGATACGCAGTATTTT
CDR3: CASSRSGTHTDTQYF
size: -
V: TRBV5-1
D: -
J: TRBJ2-3

DNA: TGTGCCAGCAGCGCACCGCCGACAGTAATGGGAGAGACCCAGTACTTC
CDR3: CASSAPPTVMGETQYF
size: once
V: TRBV9
D: -
J: TRBJ2-5

DNA: TGTGCCAGCCGAGAACAGGGGGCGGGTGAAGCTTTCTTT
CDR3: CASREQGAGEAFF
size: -
V: TRBV19
D: TRBD1
J: TRBJ1-1

DNA: TGCGCCAGCAGCCAATACAGGGGGAAGCAGCCCCAGCATTTT
CDR3: CASSQYRGKQPQHF
size: -
V: TRBV4-3
D: TRBD1
J: TRBJ1-5

DNA: TGTGCCAGTAGCCTAGCGGGAGAATACGAGCAGTACTTC
CDR3: CASSLAGEYEQYF
size: -
V: TRBV19
D: TRBD2
J: TRBJ2-7

DNA: TGTGCCAGCAGTCTATCTTTCCGGGAGAGCACCTACGAGCAGTACTTC
CDR3: CASSLSFRESTYEQYF
size: -
V: TRBV28
D: -
J: TRBJ2-7

DNA: TGTGCCAGCAGCTTTAGTGTGCGGGATACGCAGTATTTT
CDR3: CASSFSVRDTQYF
size: once
V: TRBV11-2
D: -
J: TRBJ2-3

DNA: TGCGCCAGCAGCCTAGACAGGACCTACGAGCAGTACTTC
CDR3: CASSLDRTYEQYF
size: -
V: TRBV4-3
D: -
J: TRBJ2-7

DNA: TGTGCCAGCAGCTCCCAGGGGGTGCCCCCCGGGGAGCTGTTTTTT
CDR3: CASSSQGVPPGELFF
size: -
V: TRBV7-2
D: TRBD1
J: TRBJ2-2

DNA: TGTGCCAGCTCACCCACAGGGGGCGAAGAAAAACTGTTTTTT
CDR3: CASSPTGGEEKLFF
size: -
V: TRBV18
D: TRBD1
J: TRBJ1-4

DNA: TGTGCCAGCAGTTTATTAGGGGAGGTGGGAGCTTTCTTT
CDR3: CASSLLGEVGAFF
size: -
V: TRBV28
D: -
J: TRBJ1-1

DNA: TGTGCCAGCAGCTCCCCTGTTGGCTATGGCTACACCTTC
CDR3: CASSSPVGYGYTF
size: -
V: TRBV5-4
D: -
J: TRBJ1-2

DNA: TGTGCCAGCAGCTTGGCCCTAGCGGGAGTAGATACGCAGTATTTT
CDR3: CASSLALAGVDTQYF
size: -
V: TRBV5-4
D: TRBD2
J: TRBJ2-3

DNA: TGTGCCAGCAGCCGACCGAGCTCTGGAAACACCATATATTTT
CDR3: CASSRPSSGNTIYF
size: -
V: TRBV7-2
D: -
J: TRBJ1-3

DNA: TGCGCCAGCAGCTCCATTCAGCAGGGTGTCGAAGCTTTCTTT
CDR3: CASSSIQQGVEAFF
size: -
V: TRBV5-1
D: -
J: TRBJ1-1

DNA: TGTGCCAGTTGGGCCTTTAACTATGGCTACACCTTC
CDR3: CASWAFNYGYTF
size: -
V: TRBV19
D: -
J: TRBJ1-2

DNA: TGTGCCTGGAGTGTAAGGCTAGCGGGAGCATACAATGAGCAGTTCTTC
CDR3: CAWSVRLAGAYNEQFF
size: -
V: TRBV30
D: TRBD2
J: TRBJ2-1

DNA: TGTGCCAGCAGTTACGGGCGTCAGGGAGGCCATGAGCAGTTCTTC
CDR3: CASSYGRQGGHEQFF
size: -
V: TRBV6-5
D: -
J: TRBJ2-1

DNA: TGTGCCAGCAGCCCGTCTGGGAGAGCGGAGACCCAGTACTTC
CDR3: CASSPSGRAETQYF
size: once
V: TRBV7-2
D: -
J: TRBJ2-5

DNA: TGTGCCAGCATCCGGGGGATCTCAGTCTCTGGCTACACCTTC
CDR3: CASIRGISVSGYTF
size: -
V: TRBV6-6
D: -
J: TRBJ1-2

DNA: TGTGCCAGCGGACGGGGTGGCCGGGAGCTGTTTTTT
CDR3: CASGRGGRELFF
size: -
V: TRBV5-4
D: -
J: TRBJ2-2